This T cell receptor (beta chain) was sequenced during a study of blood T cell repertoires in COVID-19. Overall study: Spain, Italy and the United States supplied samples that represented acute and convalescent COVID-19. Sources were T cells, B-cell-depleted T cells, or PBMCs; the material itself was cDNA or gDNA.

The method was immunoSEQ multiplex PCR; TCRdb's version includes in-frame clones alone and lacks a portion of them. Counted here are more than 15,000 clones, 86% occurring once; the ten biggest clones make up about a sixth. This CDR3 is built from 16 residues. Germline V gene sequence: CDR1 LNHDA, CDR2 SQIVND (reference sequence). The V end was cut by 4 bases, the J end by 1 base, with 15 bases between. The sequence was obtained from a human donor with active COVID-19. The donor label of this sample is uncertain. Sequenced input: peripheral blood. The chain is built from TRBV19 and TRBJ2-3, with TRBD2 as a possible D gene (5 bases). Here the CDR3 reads CASSTREGFGTDTQYF. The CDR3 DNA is TGTGCCAGTAGTACCCGAGAGGGTTTCGGCACAGATACGCAGTATTTT.